Below, 17 T cell receptor beta chains from the same sample are listed, as sequenced in a study of CD8 T cells in ankylosing spondylitis. TCRdb re-called the 5' RACE reads with MiXCR, one entry per CDR3 protein. The sample has 150,000 to 200,000 distinct CDR3 sequences, roughly 10% seen once; the top ten hold around 29%. Sequenced material: blood, either unsorted or a sorted T cell fraction (not recorded which). The receptors come from a male donor with ankylosing spondylitis or in good health (not recorded which).

There are many counts of this clonotype. This chain links TRBV7-6 with TRBJ1-6; TRBD1 might be the D (5 bases). Deletions cut 6 bases from V and 7 bases from J, with 13 bases between. The germline V gene encodes CDR1 SGHVS and CDR2 FNYEAQ. This CDR3 spans 14 amino acids. The CDR3 DNA follows: TGTGCCAGCAGAACAGGACGGGGAAATTCACCCCTCCACTTT. Its protein product is CASRTGRGNSPLHF.

This clonotype occurred many times. The chain couples TRBV4-1 to TRBJ2-1; possibly TRBD1 or TRBD2 for D (6 bases each). Trimming pared 3 bases from V and 4 bases from J, leaving 19 bases between. CDR3 length: 17 amino acids. Germline CDR1 MGHRA, CDR2 YSYEKL. DNA for the CDR3: TGCGCCAGCAGCCACCGATGGGGGGCGACGGCATACAATGAGCAGTTCTTC. Translated: CASSHRWGATAYNEQFF.

This chain links TRBV23-1 with TRBJ2-7; 8 bases match TRBD2. TRBV23-1 belongs to the ORF category, with a function that is uncertain. The CDR3 extends over 17 amino acids. The junction had 13 bases not matched to a gene; V was cut back by 2 bases and J by 4 bases. Here the CDR3 reads CASSQQGTGRGWYEQYF. The CDR3, as DNA: TGCGCCAGCAGTCAACAGGGGACCGGGAGGGGGTGGTACGAGCAGTACTTC.

This clonotype was counted many times. The V and J genes are TRBV20-1 and TRBJ2-7; 10 bases are a match to TRBD2. The germline V gene has CDR1 DFQATT and CDR2 SNEGSKA (reference sequence). This CDR3 has 13 amino acids. The V and J ends lost 6 bases and 6 bases, in that order; junction bases with no gene match: 8. CDR3 sequence (DNA): TGCAGTGCCCAAAGCGGGGGGGCCCGCGAGCAGTACTTC. This translates into CSAQSGGAREQYF.

The chain has TRBV5-4 and TRBJ2-1, with 7 bases aligning to TRBD2. V shed 6 bases and J 5 bases; nucleotides not matched to a gene: 8. There are 14 residues in the CDR3. CDR1 and CDR2 from the germline V gene are SGHNT and YYREEE (reference sequence). The chain's CDR3 is CASKGGLGDNEQFF. The CDR3 DNA is TGTGCCAGCAAGGGAGGGCTGGGGGACAATGAGCAGTTCTTC.

This clonotype was counted ten times or more. The CDR3 DNA reads as TGCGCCAGCAGCCCAGTAGGGATCGAGGATACGCAGTATTTT. Translated: CASSPVGIEDTQYF. V gene TRBV5-1 combines with J gene TRBJ2-3; no firm D call. The CDR3 length is 14 residues. From germline, CDR1 is SGHRS and CDR2 YFSETQ. V was trimmed by 4 bases and J by 6 bases, leaving 15 bases between them.

This clonotype was counted ten times or more. The gene calls are TRBV7-2 and TRBJ1-1, with TRBD1 matching 7 bases. Germline trimming cut 1 base from V and 4 bases from J; bases unmatched to any gene: 6. CDR1 is SGHTA and CDR2 is FQGNSA in the germline V gene. The CDR3 extends over 15 amino acids. CDR3 coding DNA: TGTGCCAGCAGCTTAGAGGGGGGGACAGTCACTGAAGCTTTCTTT. This translates into CASSLEGGTVTEAFF.

This clonotype was counted many times. J is TRBJ1-1 and V is TRBV3-1, with TRBD1 as a possible D gene (5 bases). CDR3 length equals 18 residues. Trimming took off 0 bases at V and 5 bases at J, with 22 bases between the two ends. Germline V gene data show CDR1 as LGHDT and CDR2 as YNNKEL (reference sequence). CDR3 nucleotides: TGTGCCAGCAGCCAAGATCCAGCGGGGCACGGGGGGAGGACTGAAGCTTTCTTT. Its protein is CASSQDPAGHGGRTEAFF. Variable domain in full (rest from reference TRBV3-1 and TRBJ1-1): DTAVSQTPKYLVTQMGNDKSIKCEQNLGHDTMYWYKQDSKKFLKIMFSYNNKELIINETVPNRFSPKSPDKAHLNLHINSLELGDSAVYFCASSQDPAGHGGRTEAFFGQGTRLTVV.

There are many counts of this clonotype. The chain has TRBV15 and TRBJ2-2; D is unclear. This CDR3 region has 16 residues. The V end was cut by 0 bases, the J end by 5 bases, with 13 bases between. Germline assignment: CDR1 LNHNV and CDR2 YYDKDF (reference sequence). The CDR3 loop reads CATSRDRSRTTGELFF. The DNA of the CDR3 is TGTGCCACCAGCAGAGACAGGAGCCGAACAACCGGGGAGCTGTTTTTT.

This clonotype showed up many times. The rearrangement uses TRBV12-5 and TRBJ1-3; D call uncertain. The germline V gene encodes CDR1 LGHNT and CDR2 FRNRAP. The length of the CDR3 is 12 residues. V was shortened by 4 bases and J by 4 bases, with 5 bases between the two germline ends. CDR3 nucleotide sequence: TGTGCTAGTGGTTCAGAGGGAAACACCATATATTTT. Its translation is CASGSEGNTIYF.

This clonotype was detected ten times or more. V and J are TRBV27 and TRBJ1-5; no definite D call. The CDR3 is 13 amino acids. V lost 7 bases, J lost 3 bases, and 10 bases lay in between. Per germline, CDR1 MNHEY and CDR2 SMNVEV (reference sequence). CDR3 DNA sequence: TGTGCCAGCATAATAGGCCCCAATCAGCCCCAGCATTTT. Its translation: CASIIGPNQPQHF.

This clonotype was recorded at least ten times. This chain links TRBV5-4 with TRBJ2-2, with 11 bases matching TRBD2. Germline trimming cut 3 bases from V and 1 base from J; bases unmatched to any gene: 2. Germline V lookup: CDR1 SGHNT, CDR2 YYREEE (reference sequence). This CDR3 spans 16 amino acids. The CDR3 spells CASSSGLAGNTGELFF. The CDR3 DNA reads TGTGCCAGCAGCTCAGGACTAGCGGGGAACACCGGGGAGCTGTTTTTT.

This clonotype has at least ten counts. The genes are TRBV4-3 and TRBJ2-7, with 8 positions matching TRBD1. V trimming: 4 bases; J trimming: 2 bases; junction bases outside the gene matches: 10. Germline CDR1 is LGHNA and CDR2 is YSLEER. The CDR3 is 16 residues long. The CDR3 is CASSLQADRGTYEQYF. The CDR3 DNA is TGCGCCAGCAGCCTACAGGCAGACAGGGGAACCTACGAGCAGTACTTC.

This clonotype was counted only a few times. This chain joins TRBV3-1 and TRBJ2-7, with D perhaps assigned TRBD1 or TRBD2 (5 bases each). V gave up 4 bases and J gave up 4 bases, with 11 bases separating them. The CDR3 is made up of 13 amino acids. Germline CDR1 reads LGHDT; CDR2 reads YNNKEL (reference sequence). The CDR3 loop is CASSPYGAYEQYF. In DNA form, the CDR3 reads TGTGCCAGCAGCCCCTACGGGGCTTACGAGCAGTACTTC.

At least ten counts were recorded for this clonotype. J is TRBJ2-1 and V is TRBV3-1; no firm D call. In germline, CDR1 is LGHDT, CDR2 YNNKEL (reference sequence). Trimming removed 0 bases from V and 7 bases from J, with 7 bases in between. This CDR3 spans 13 amino acids. CDR3 in DNA: TGTGCCAGCAGCCAAGATCTCAGGAATGAGCAGTTCTTC. It is translated as CASSQDLRNEQFF.

The chain is built from TRBV6-5 and TRBJ1-4, with D uncertain. V shed 3 bases and J shed 7 bases, with 6 bases lying between them. This CDR3 region has 12 residues. From germline, CDR1 is MNHEY and CDR2 SVGAGI. CDR3 DNA sequence: TGTGCCAGCAGTTATTTCGGTGAAAAACTGTTTTTT. Translated, it gives CASSYFGEKLFF.

This clonotype appeared a few times. The CDR3 nucleotides read TGTGCCAGCAGTTTGCGGGGGGCACTGGAAGCTTTCTTT. This encodes CASSLRGALEAFF. The chain couples TRBV27 to TRBJ1-1; D perhaps matches TRBD1 (6 bases). The CDR3 contains 13 residues. From germline, CDR1 is MNHEY and CDR2 SMNVEV (reference sequence). Trimming removed 3 bases at V and 8 bases at J, with 13 bases between.